The 29 T cell receptor beta chains below were found in one sample sequenced in a study of T cells in Graves' hyperthyroidism and ophthalmopathy. Amplification of TCR beta CDR3 regions used RNA as the template. A set of HTBI primers served as the primers for a first-round RT-PCR of the TCR CDR3. TCRdb re-called the multiplex PCR reads with MiXCR, one entry per CDR3 protein. The repertoire holds hundreds of thousands of distinct CDR3 sequences, approximately 14% seen once, with roughly an eighth in the top ten. The sequencing input was blood. These receptors were taken from a man aged 18 to 35 with Graves' ophthalmopathy.

This clonotype was counted a few times. The chain combines TRBV10-3 with TRBJ1-1; D possibly corresponds to TRBD1 (5 bases). This CDR3 has 12 amino acids. The germline V and J ends were trimmed by 3 bases and 4 bases, with 6 bases remaining between them. CDR1 ENHRY and CDR2 SYGVKD come from the germline V gene. CDR3 nucleotide sequence: TGTGCCATCAGTGACGGGGGCACTGAAGCTTTCTTT. As protein: CAISDGGTEAFF.

A few counts support this clonotype. J is TRBJ2-3 and V is TRBV20-1; 7 nucleotides match TRBD2. The CDR3 is 13 residues long. Germline CDR1 DFQATT, CDR2 SNEGSKA (reference sequence). CDR3 region: CSRRAGLADTQYF. CDR3 DNA sequence: TGCAGCAGGAGAGCGGGATTGGCAGATACGCAGTATTTT.

V and J are TRBV13 and TRBJ2-5; 9 bases line up with TRBD1. Germline V CDR1 and CDR2: PRHDT, FYEKMQ (reference sequence). CDR3 size: 16 residues. After removal of 5 bases from V and 0 bases from J, the junction contained 7 bases not matched to a gene. The CDR3 region has the DNA TGTGCCAGCAGCCGCACAGGGGGCCCGTACCAAGAGACCCAGTACTTC. It translates to CASSRTGGPYQETQYF.

The J gene is TRBJ2-5, the V gene TRBV4-1; no reliable D call. The CDR3 spans 15 residues. Germline CDR1 reads MGHRA; CDR2 reads YSYEKL. V gave up 2 bases and J gave up 5 bases, with 15 bases separating them. The CDR3, as DNA: TGCGCCAGCAGCCAACAGGAAATTTTGGGGGAGACCCAGTACTTC. Encoded protein: CASSQQEILGETQYF.

The chain recombines TRBV5-4 with TRBJ2-5, with D tentatively TRBD2 (7 bases). The germline V gene has CDR1 SGHNT and CDR2 YYREEE (reference sequence). Trimming pared 4 bases from V and 5 bases from J, leaving 15 bases between. This CDR3 has 14 amino acids. This CDR3 reads CASSPRGGVETQYF. CDR3 coding DNA: TGTGCCAGCAGCCCAAGGGGGGGCGTGGAGACCCAGTACTTC.

In this sample, this clonotype turned up many times. V and J are TRBV27 and TRBJ1-1; 9 nucleotides match TRBD1. The V and J ends lost 5 bases and 9 bases, in that order; junction bases with no gene match: 4. The V gene's germline CDR1 is MNHEY and CDR2 SMNVEV (reference sequence). This CDR3 region has 12 residues. Written as DNA, the CDR3 is TGTGCCAGCAGTGCTGGGACAGGGAAAGCTTTCTTT. Its protein product is CASSAGTGKAFF.

The rearrangement links TRBV5-1 to TRBJ2-7; 9 positions match TRBD2. The CDR3 runs to 17 residues. From germline, CDR1 is SGHRS and CDR2 YFSETQ. V was clipped by 0 bases and J by 7 bases; unmatched bases: 14. The CDR3 bases are TGCGCCAGCAGCTTGGGTAGCGGGGGCCCCGTTCTGGGTGAGCAGTACTTC. Translating it yields CASSLGSGGPVLGEQYF.

The sample holds many counts of this clonotype. The chain carries TRBV20-1 and TRBJ2-1; D is ambiguous. The germline V gene encodes CDR1 DFQATT and CDR2 SNEGSKA (reference sequence). The CDR3 has 16 residues. Trimming took off 0 bases at V and 0 bases at J, with 12 bases between the two ends. In DNA, the CDR3 is TGCAGTGCTAGAGATTGGAAGTCCCCCTCCTACAATGAGCAGTTCTTC. It codes for CSARDWKSPSYNEQFF.

The rearrangement joins TRBV28 to TRBJ1-5, with 8 bases aligning to TRBD1. Germline V gives CDR1 MDHEN, CDR2 SYDVKM. V lost 8 bases and J lost 9; bases outside the gene matches: 18. The CDR3 runs 16 residues. The CDR3 sequence is CASPPRTGSPQGPQHF. The CDR3 nucleotides read TGTGCCAGCCCTCCTCGGACAGGGTCCCCTCAGGGGCCCCAGCATTTT.

This clonotype showed up many times. The V call is TRBV24-1, the J call TRBJ2-3, with a possible D match to TRBD2 (7 bases). V dropped 7 bases and J dropped 2 bases, with 9 bases sitting between them. Germline CDR1 reads KGHDR; CDR2 reads SFDVKD. This CDR3 comprises 13 residues. The CDR3 nucleotides read TGTGCCACCAGGGGGGGGCCCACAGATACGCAGTATTTT. This translates into CATRGGPTDTQYF.

This clonotype has ten or more counts. The V and J genes are TRBV11-3 and TRBJ2-1, with D hard to call. Germline V CDR1 and CDR2: SGHNT, YENEEA. V lost 5 bases and J 6 bases, leaving 17 bases between the germline ends. CDR3 length equals 15 residues. CDR3 in DNA: TGTGCCAGCAGCAACTCAGCCCCGGACCCCAATGAGCAGTTCTTC. Translated, it gives CASSNSAPDPNEQFF.

On this clonotype itself: The junction departs from the called germline gene at one end, perhaps through a read error. The genes are TRBV14 and TRBJ2-3; 10 bases fit TRBD1. This CDR3 has 16 residues. CDR1 and CDR2 from the germline V gene are SGHDN and FVKESK. CDR3 bases: TGTGCCGGCAGCCGACGACAGGGGGCCGGAGCAGATACGCAGTATTTT. Amino acids: CAGSRRQGAGADTQYF.

This clonotype was counted ten times or more. This chain links TRBV2 with TRBJ2-7; 7 positions match TRBD1. V was pared by 10 bases and J by 1 base, with 13 bases of the junction left unmatched. From germline, CDR1 is SNHLY and CDR2 FYNNEI. This CDR3 region has 15 residues. CDR3 in DNA: TGTGCCATCTCCAATGACGGGACAGCTTCCTACGAGCAGTACTTC. This gives the protein CAISNDGTASYEQYF.

In this sample, this clonotype turned up many times. The chain has TRBV2 and TRBJ1-4; D remains unclear. CDR1 and CDR2 (germline): SNHLY, FYNNEI. V dropped 8 bases and J dropped 1 base, with 11 bases sitting between them. CDR3 length: 14 amino acids. The CDR3 region is CASRRGETNEKLFF. CDR3 DNA: TGTGCCAGCCGTCGGGGAGAAACTAATGAAAAACTGTTTTTT.

Ten or more counts support this clonotype. This chain uses TRBV20-1 with TRBJ2-3; D uncertain. Germline lookup yields CDR1 DFQATT and CDR2 SNEGSKA (reference sequence). With 0 bases removed from V and 3 bases from J, the gap between germline ends came to 1 base. The CDR3 has 11 amino acids. The CDR3 sequence: CSARETDTQYF. CDR3 bases: TGCAGTGCTAGAGAAACAGATACGCAGTATTTT.

The chain links TRBV5-5 to TRBJ2-6; D not resolved. Per the germline V gene, CDR1 is SGHKS and CDR2 is YYEKEE (reference sequence). This CDR3 contains 17 residues. V lost 4 bases and J 0 bases, leaving 14 bases between the germline ends. The CDR3 DNA sequence: TGTGCCAGCAGCCCTATTGCCGTCAGCTCTGGGGCCAACGTCCTGACTTTC. Amino acids: CASSPIAVSSGANVLTF.

This clonotype occurred a few times. The chain couples TRBV7-9 to TRBJ2-7, with D perhaps matching TRBD1 (6 bases). In germline, CDR1 is SEHNR, CDR2 FQNEAQ (reference sequence). There are 22 residues in the CDR3. Trimming shortened V by 5 bases and J by 3 bases, and 38 bases separated the two germline ends. The CDR3 DNA reads TGTGCCAGCAGCGACAGTAGAGACATAATGAGTGAGACAGGATCTTTCTACTACGAGCAGTACTTC. This codes for CASSDSRDIMSETGSFYYEQYF.

The genes are TRBV5-6 and TRBJ2-7; maybe TRBD1 (6 bases). Looked up from germline, CDR1 is SGHDT and CDR2 is YYEEEE. This CDR3 spans 14 amino acids. Trimming removed 4 bases at V and 1 base at J, with 12 bases between. The CDR3 nucleotides read TGTGCCAGCAGCGCCGGGACACCTTCCTACGAGCAGTACTTC. This codes for CASSAGTPSYEQYF.

This clonotype has only a few counts. The genes are TRBV6-1 and TRBJ1-1, with 7 bases aligning to TRBD1. CDR3 length: 13 residues. Germline loops: CDR1 MNHNS, CDR2 SASEGT. V lost 10 bases and J lost 6; bases outside the gene matches: 11. Written as DNA, the CDR3 is TGTGCCACCAGCAGACAGGGATCCCCTGAAGCTTTCTTT. It specifies CATSRQGSPEAFF.

This clonotype was found many times. The chain carries TRBV12-3 or TRBV12-4 and TRBJ2-7; D might be TRBD2 (6 bases). The length of the CDR3 is 12 residues. V lost 6 bases and J 4 bases, leaving 10 bases between the germline ends. The CDR3 bases are TGTGCCAGCAGCTCCGGGGGATACGAGCAGTACTTC. Residues: CASSSGGYEQYF.

This chain joins TRBV28 and TRBJ1-2; D not certain. V lost 6 bases and J 2 bases, leaving 10 bases between the germline ends. CDR3 length equals 13 residues. Germline CDR1 MDHEN, CDR2 SYDVKM. Written as DNA, the CDR3 is TGTGCCAGCAGGCCAGGCCTAAACTATGGCTACACCTTC. Translation gives CASRPGLNYGYTF.

There are many counts of this clonotype. The chain recombines TRBV12-3 or TRBV12-4 with TRBJ2-1; 12 bases fit TRBD2. There are 14 residues in the CDR3. The trim removed 6 bases at V and 8 bases at J, leaving 5 bases unmatched. The CDR3 DNA reads as TGTGCCAGCAGGACTAGCGGGAGTGGGGATGAGCAGTTCTTC. Its protein is CASRTSGSGDEQFF.

As concerns this clonotype: A read error is possible here, since a much larger clone lies one base away. V usage is TRBV6-2 or TRBV6-3 and J usage is TRBJ2-1, with TRBD1 matching 8 bases. Germline V gene sequence: CDR1 MNHEY, CDR2 SVGEGT. The CDR3 consists of 14 residues. The CDR3 is CATLTGASYNKQFF. The CDR3 DNA follows: TGTGCCACCCTGACAGGGGCCTCCTACAATAAGCAGTTCTTC.

This clonotype was picked up many times. The V call is TRBV2, the J call TRBJ1-5; D is unclear. Germline V lookup: CDR1 SNHLY, CDR2 FYNNEI. The CDR3 runs 14 residues. Trimming left V 7 bases short and J 0 bases short, with 10 bases between. DNA of the CDR3: TGTGCCAGCAACTTCCGGTTTAGCAATCAGCCCCAGCATTTT. Translated: CASNFRFSNQPQHF.

This clonotype was counted ten times or more. The chain joins TRBV10-3 to TRBJ2-1, with D perhaps matching TRBD2 (6 bases). CDR1 ENHRY and CDR2 SYGVKD come from the germline V gene. V lost 0 bases and J lost 4, with 13 bases in between. The CDR3 consists of 16 residues. The CDR3 spells CAISESLGGQYNEQFF. CDR3 DNA: TGTGCCATCAGTGAGTCGTTGGGAGGACAATACAATGAGCAGTTCTTC.

The CDR3 bases are TGTGCCAGCAGTGACGGTCCGGGTGGCACAGATACGCAGTATTTT. Encoded protein: CASSDGPGGTDTQYF. The chain links TRBV6-1 to TRBJ2-3, with D unresolved. Germline V CDR1 and CDR2: MNHNS, SASEGT. The CDR3 runs 15 residues. V lost 3 bases and J 1 base, leaving 11 bases between the germline ends.

This clonotype was seen repeatedly, ten times or more. The J gene is TRBJ2-5, the V gene TRBV5-6; 11 nucleotides align to TRBD1. J lost 5 bases, V lost 4 bases, and 4 bases had no gene match. Germline V gives CDR1 SGHDT, CDR2 YYEEEE. This CDR3 comprises 14 residues. The CDR3 is CASSPGQGVETQYF. Here the CDR3 DNA reads TGTGCCAGCAGCCCGGGACAGGGGGTGGAGACCCAGTACTTC.

Ten or more counts support this clonotype. V gene TRBV10-3 combines with J gene TRBJ2-7; D might be TRBD2 (7 bases). CDR3 size: 13 residues. Germline V gives CDR1 ENHRY, CDR2 SYGVKD. Trimming stripped 8 bases from V and 4 bases from J, with 15 bases between. The CDR3 sequence is CAIRRGGGYEQYF. CDR3 nucleotides: TGTGCCATCCGGAGGGGGGGCGGATACGAGCAGTACTTC.

This clonotype was found many times. The rearrangement joins TRBV3-1 to TRBJ1-2; the match to TRBD1 covers 7 bases. The J segment lost 5 bases and the V segment lost 4 bases, leaving 10 bases of the junction unmatched. The CDR3 has 15 amino acids. Looked up from germline, CDR1 is LGHDT and CDR2 is YNNKEL (reference sequence). The CDR3 nucleotides are TGTGCCAGCAGCCGCCTTGGACAGGACTCTTATGGCTACACCTTC. Its translation is CASSRLGQDSYGYTF.